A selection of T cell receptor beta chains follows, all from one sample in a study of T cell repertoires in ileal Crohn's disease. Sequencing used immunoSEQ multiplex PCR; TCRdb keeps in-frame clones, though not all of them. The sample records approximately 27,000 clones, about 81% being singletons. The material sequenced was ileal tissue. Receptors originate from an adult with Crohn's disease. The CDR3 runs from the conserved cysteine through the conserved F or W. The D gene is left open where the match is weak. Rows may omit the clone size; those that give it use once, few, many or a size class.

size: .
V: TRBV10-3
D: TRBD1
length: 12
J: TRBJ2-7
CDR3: CAIPGQGSEQYF
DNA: TGTGCCATCCCGGGACAGGGGTCCGAGCAGTACTTC

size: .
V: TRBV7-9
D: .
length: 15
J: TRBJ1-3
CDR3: CASSLARRGGNTIYF
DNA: TGTGCCAGCAGCTTAGCGCGAAGGGGTGGAAACACCATATATTTT

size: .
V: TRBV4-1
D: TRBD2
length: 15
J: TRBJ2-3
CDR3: CASSLSSGGSDTQYF
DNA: TGCGCCAGCAGCCTGAGTAGCGGGGGGTCTGATACGCAGTATTTT

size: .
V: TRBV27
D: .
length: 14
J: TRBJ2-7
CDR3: CASSFFGTSYEQYF
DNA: TGTGCCAGCAGTTTTTTTGGTACAAGCTACGAGCAGTACTTC

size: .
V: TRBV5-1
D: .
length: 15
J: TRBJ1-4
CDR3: CASSVGHNGNEKLFF
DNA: TGCGCCAGCAGCGTCGGACATAATGGGAATGAAAAACTGTTTTTT

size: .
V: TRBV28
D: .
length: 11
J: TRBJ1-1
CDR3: CASQAITEAFF
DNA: TGTGCCAGCCAGGCAATCACTGAAGCTTTCTTT

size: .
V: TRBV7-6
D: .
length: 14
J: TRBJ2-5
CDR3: CASSFGRNQETQYF
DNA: TGTGCCAGCAGTTTTGGCAGGAACCAAGAGACCCAGTACTTC

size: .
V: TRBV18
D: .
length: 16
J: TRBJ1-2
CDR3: CASSPGGGKGYYGYTF
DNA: TGTGCCAGCTCACCAGGGGGCGGCAAGGGCTACTATGGCTACACCTTC

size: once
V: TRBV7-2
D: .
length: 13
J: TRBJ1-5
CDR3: CASSWGTGRPQHF
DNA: TGTGCCAGCAGCTGGGGAACAGGACGGCCCCAGCATTTT

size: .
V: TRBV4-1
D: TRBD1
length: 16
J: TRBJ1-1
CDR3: CASSLGRDRVHTEAFF
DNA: TGCGCCAGCAGCCTCGGCCGGGACAGGGTCCACACTGAAGCTTTCTTT

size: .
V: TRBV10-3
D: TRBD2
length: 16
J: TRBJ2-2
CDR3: CAIAKGRGRNTGELFF
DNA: TGTGCCATTGCCAAGGGGAGGGGCCGGAACACCGGGGAGCTGTTTTTT

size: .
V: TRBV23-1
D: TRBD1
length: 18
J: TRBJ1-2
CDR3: CASSQSLRTGGTYYGYTF
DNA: TGCGCCAGCAGTCAATCTCTAAGGACAGGAGGAACATACTATGGCTACACCTTC

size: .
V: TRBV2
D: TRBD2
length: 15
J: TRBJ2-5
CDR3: CASSGSGGVGETQYF
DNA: TGTGCCAGCAGTGGGTCGGGGGGTGTCGGGGAGACCCAGTACTTC

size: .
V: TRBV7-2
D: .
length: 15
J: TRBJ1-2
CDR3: CASSPGAGHNYGYTF
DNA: TGTGCCAGCAGCCCTGGGGCAGGCCACAACTATGGCTACACCTTC

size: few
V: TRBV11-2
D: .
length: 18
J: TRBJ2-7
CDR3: CASSPIGRSMGHAYEQYF
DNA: TGTGCCAGCAGCCCAATCGGGCGAAGCATGGGACATGCCTACGAGCAGTACTTC

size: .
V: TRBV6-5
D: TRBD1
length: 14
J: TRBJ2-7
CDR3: CASSYTGTGYEQYF
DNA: TGTGCCAGCAGTTATACCGGGACAGGCTACGAGCAGTACTTC

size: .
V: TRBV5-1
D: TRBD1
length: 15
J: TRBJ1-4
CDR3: CASSPGTVTGEKLFF
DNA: TGCGCCAGCAGCCCAGGGACAGTTACCGGTGAAAAACTGTTTTTT

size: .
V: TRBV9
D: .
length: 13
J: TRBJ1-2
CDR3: CASSVAGNYGYTF
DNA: TGTGCCAGCAGCGTAGCAGGGAACTATGGCTACACCTTC

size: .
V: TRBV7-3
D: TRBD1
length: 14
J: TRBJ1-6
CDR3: CASSAGTGVSPLHF
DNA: TGTGCCAGCAGCGCTGGGACAGGGGTTTCACCCCTCCACTTT

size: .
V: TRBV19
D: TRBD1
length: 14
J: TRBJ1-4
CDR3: CASSIDRGREKLFF
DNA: TGTGCCAGTAGTATCGACAGGGGACGTGAAAAACTGTTTTTT

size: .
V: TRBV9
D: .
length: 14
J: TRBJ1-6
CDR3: CASSVTDTNSPLHF
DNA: TGTGCCAGCAGCGTGACGGACACTAATTCACCCCTCCACTTT

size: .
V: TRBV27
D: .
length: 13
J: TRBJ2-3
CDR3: CANSFYSPDTQYF
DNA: TGTGCCAACAGTTTTTATTCCCCAGATACGCAGTATTTT

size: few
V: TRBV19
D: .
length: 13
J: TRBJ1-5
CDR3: CATKQGPLQPQHF
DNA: TGTGCCACTAAACAGGGACCGCTGCAGCCCCAGCATTTT

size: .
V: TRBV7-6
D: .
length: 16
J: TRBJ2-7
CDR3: CASSLGVKRASYEQYF
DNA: TGTGCCAGCAGCTTAGGGGTAAAGAGGGCCTCCTACGAGCAGTACTTC

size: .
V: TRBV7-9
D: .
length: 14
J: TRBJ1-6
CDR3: CASSLTSGNSPLHF
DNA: TGTGCCAGCAGCTTAACGTCGGGGAATTCCCCCCTCCACTTT

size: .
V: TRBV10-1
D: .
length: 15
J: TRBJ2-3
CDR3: CASSERGTNTDTQYF
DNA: TGCGCCAGCAGCGAGAGGGGGACTAACACAGATACGCAGTATTTT

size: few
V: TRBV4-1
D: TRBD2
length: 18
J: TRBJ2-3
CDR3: CASSHGTSGGAWADTQYF
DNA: TGCGCCAGCAGCCACGGGACTAGCGGGGGGGCGTGGGCAGATACGCAGTATTTT

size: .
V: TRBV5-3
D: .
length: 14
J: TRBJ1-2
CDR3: CARSFLWRSYGYTF
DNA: TGTGCCAGAAGCTTTTTATGGAGATCCTATGGCTACACCTTC

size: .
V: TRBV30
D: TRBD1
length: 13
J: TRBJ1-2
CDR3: CAWMGQTNYGYTF
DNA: TGTGCCTGGATGGGACAGACGAACTATGGCTACACCTTC

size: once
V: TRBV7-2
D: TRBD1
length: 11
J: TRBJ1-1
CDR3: CASSRDREAFF
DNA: TGTGCCAGCAGCCGGGACAGGGAAGCTTTCTTT

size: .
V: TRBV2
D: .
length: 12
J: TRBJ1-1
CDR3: CASSPVNTEAFF
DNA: TGTGCCAGCAGCCCGGTGAACACTGAAGCTTTCTTT

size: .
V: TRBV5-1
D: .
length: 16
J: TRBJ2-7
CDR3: CASSPLGGFLISEQYF
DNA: TGCGCCAGCAGCCCTTTGGGGGGTTTTCTCATATCCGAGCAGTACTTC

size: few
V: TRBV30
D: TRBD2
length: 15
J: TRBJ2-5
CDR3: CAWGVGSGGLETQYF
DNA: TGTGCCTGGGGCGTCGGTTCGGGGGGGCTTGAGACCCAGTACTTC

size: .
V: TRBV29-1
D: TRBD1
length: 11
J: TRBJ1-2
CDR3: CSVTGSYGYTF
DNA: TGCAGCGTGACAGGGAGCTATGGCTACACCTTC

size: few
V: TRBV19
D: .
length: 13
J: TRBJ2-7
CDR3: CASSMQGWYEQYF
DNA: TGTGCCAGTAGTATGCAGGGTTGGTACGAGCAGTACTTC

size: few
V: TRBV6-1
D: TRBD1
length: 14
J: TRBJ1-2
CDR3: CASSHQTGIGGYTF
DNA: TGTGCCAGCAGCCACCAGACAGGGATCGGTGGCTACACCTTC

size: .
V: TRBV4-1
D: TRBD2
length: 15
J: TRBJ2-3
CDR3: CASSLRLATTDTQYF
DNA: TGCGCCAGCAGCCTGAGACTAGCCACCACAGATACGCAGTATTTT

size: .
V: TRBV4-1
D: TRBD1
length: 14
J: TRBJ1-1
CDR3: CASGKTGRISEAFF
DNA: TGCGCCAGCGGCAAGACAGGGAGGATTTCTGAAGCTTTCTTT

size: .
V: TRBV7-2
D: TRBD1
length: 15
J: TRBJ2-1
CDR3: CASRPPGQGYNEQFF
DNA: TGTGCCAGCAGACCACCGGGACAGGGCTACAATGAGCAGTTCTTC

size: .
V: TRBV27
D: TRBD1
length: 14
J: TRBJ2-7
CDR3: CASRLNRGNYEQYF
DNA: TGTGCCAGCAGGCTCAACAGGGGGAACTACGAGCAGTACTTC

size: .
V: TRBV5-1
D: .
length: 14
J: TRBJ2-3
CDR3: CASSSGQSTDTQYF
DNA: TGCGCCAGCAGTTCTGGACAGAGCACAGATACGCAGTATTTT

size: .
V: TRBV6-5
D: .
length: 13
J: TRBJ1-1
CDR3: CASSRTVNTEAFF
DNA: TGTGCCAGCAGTCGGACAGTGAACACTGAAGCTTTCTTT